This T cell receptor beta chain was recorded in a study of blood T cell repertoires in COVID-19. Study overall: There were acute and convalescent COVID-19 samples, and they came from the United States, Italy and Spain. T cells, B-cell-depleted T cells, or PBMCs provided the cDNA or gDNA that served as material.

The Seattle patients, enrolled during active infection, were followed longitudinally. Per the original methods: Amplification from reference gene primers served as the basis for estimated nucleated cell counts. TCRdb keeps only in-frame clones here, not all; method: immunoSEQ multiplex PCR. The V and J calls and clone size are taken from that table; D and trimming were inferred from the DNA. The table has approximately 200,000 clones, roughly three quarters seen once. On this clone: At one boundary the junction diverges from the germline segment, which might be a read error.

The CDR3 has 21 amino acids. Per germline, CDR1 MGHRA and CDR2 YSYEKL. Input material: peripheral blood. The rearrangement uses TRBV4-1 and TRBJ2-2; 9 nucleotides line up with TRBD2. The receptor comes from a woman in her thirties or forties with COVID-19, enrolled during active disease. For the CDR3, the DNA is TGCCCCAGCAGCCAAGATAACCGGGCTTGGGCGGGGGGGGGTGCACCCGGGGAGCTGTTTTTT. This codes for CPSSQDNRAWAGGGAPGELFF.